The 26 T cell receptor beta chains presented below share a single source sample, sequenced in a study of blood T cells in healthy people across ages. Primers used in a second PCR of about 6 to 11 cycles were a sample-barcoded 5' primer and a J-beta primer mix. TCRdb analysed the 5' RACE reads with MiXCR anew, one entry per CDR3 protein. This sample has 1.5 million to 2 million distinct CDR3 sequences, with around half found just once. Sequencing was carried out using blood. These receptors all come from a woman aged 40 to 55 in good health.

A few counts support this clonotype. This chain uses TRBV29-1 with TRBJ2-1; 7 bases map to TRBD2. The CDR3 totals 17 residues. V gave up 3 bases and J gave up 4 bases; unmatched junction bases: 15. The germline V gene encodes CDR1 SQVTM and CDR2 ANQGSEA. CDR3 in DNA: TGCAGCGTTGACCCCGCCGCGGGGCTAGCGGTTTACAATGAGCAGTTCTTC. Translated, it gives CSVDPAAGLAVYNEQFF.

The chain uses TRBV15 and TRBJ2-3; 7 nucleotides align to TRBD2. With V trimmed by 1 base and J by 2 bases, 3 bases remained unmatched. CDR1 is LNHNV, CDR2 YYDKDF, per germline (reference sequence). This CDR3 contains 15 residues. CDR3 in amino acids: CATSRGGGTTDTQYF. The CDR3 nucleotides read TGTGCCACCAGCAGAGGCGGGGGAACCACAGATACGCAGTATTTT.

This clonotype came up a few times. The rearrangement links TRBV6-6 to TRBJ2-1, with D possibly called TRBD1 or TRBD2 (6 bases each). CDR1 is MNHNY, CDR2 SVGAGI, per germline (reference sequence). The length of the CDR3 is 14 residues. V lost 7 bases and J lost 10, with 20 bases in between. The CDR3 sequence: CASNSLRGAREQFF. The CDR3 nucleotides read TGTGCCAGCAACTCCTTAAGGGGGGCCAGGGAGCAGTTCTTC.

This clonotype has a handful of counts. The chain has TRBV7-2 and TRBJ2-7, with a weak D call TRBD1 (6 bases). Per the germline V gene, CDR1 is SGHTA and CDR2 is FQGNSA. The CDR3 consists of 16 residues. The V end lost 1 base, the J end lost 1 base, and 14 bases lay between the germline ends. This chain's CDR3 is CASSLVTQGPSYEQYF. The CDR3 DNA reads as TGTGCCAGCAGCTTAGTCACACAGGGACCTTCCTACGAGCAGTACTTC.

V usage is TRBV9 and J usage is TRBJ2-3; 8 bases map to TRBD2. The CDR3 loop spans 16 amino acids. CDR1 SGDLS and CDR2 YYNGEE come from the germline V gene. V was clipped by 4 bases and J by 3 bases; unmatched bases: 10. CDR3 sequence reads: CASSPRRSGETDTQYF. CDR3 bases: TGTGCCAGCAGCCCTCGACGTAGCGGGGAGACAGATACGCAGTATTTT.

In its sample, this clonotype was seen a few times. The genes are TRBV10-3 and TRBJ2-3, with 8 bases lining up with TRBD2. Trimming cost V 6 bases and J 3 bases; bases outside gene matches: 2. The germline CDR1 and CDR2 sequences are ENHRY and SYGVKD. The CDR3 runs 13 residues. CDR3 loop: CAIRTSETDTQYF. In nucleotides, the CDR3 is TGTGCCATCAGGACTAGCGAGACAGATACGCAGTATTTT.

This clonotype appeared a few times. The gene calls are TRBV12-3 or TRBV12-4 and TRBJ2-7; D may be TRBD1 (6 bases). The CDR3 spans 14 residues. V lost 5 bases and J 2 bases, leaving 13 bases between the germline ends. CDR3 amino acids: CASSPGTFTYEQYF. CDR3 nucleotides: TGTGCCAGCAGTCCTGGGACATTTACCTACGAGCAGTACTTC.

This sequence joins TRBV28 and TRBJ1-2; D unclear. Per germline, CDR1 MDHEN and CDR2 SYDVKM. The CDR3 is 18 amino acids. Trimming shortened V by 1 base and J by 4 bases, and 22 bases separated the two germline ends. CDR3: CASSLYPGPSVSSYGYTF. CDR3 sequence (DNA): TGTGCCAGCAGTTTATACCCTGGACCTTCTGTTAGTTCCTATGGCTACACCTTC.

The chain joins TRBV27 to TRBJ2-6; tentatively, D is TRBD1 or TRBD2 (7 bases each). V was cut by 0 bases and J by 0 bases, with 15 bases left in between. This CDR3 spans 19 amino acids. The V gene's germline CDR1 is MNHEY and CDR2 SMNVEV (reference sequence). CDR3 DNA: TGTGCCAGCAGTTTATCACTCAGGGGGGGGGACTCTGGGGCCAACGTCCTGACTTTC. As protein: CASSLSLRGGDSGANVLTF.

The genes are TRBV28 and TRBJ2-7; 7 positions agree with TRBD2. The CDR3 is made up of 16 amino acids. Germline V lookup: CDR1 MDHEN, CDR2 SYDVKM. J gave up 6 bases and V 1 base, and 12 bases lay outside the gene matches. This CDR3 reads CASSLFGGGPLGEQYF. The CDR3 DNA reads TGTGCCAGCAGTTTATTTGGCGGGGGACCACTCGGCGAGCAGTACTTC.

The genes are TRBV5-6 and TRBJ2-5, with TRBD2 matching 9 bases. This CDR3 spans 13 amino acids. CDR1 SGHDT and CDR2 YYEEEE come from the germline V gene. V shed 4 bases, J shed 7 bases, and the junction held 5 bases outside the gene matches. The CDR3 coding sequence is TGTGCCAGCAGCGCGGGGGGGGTGGGGACCCAGTACTTC. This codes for CASSAGGVGTQYF.

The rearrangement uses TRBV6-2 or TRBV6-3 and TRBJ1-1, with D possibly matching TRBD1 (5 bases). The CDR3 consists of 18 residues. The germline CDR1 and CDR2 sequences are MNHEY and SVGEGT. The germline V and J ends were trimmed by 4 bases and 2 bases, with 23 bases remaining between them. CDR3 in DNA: TGTGCCAGCAGTTTTAGGCTCGTTGGGGGGATGGACAACACTGAAGCTTTCTTT. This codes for CASSFRLVGGMDNTEAFF.

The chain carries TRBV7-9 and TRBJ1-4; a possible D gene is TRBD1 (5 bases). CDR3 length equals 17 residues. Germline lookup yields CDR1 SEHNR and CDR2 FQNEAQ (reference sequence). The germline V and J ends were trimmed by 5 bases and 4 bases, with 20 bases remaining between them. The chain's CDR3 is CASSPQGPERDNEKLFF. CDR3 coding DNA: TGTGCCAGCAGCCCCCAGGGTCCTGAAAGAGATAATGAAAAACTGTTTTTT.

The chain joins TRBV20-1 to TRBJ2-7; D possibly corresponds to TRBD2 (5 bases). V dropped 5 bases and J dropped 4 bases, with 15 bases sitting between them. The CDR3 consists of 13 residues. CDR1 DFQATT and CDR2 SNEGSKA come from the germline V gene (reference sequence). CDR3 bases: TGCAGTGCTCAACTAATTGGACTTTACGAGCAGTACTTC. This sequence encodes CSAQLIGLYEQYF.

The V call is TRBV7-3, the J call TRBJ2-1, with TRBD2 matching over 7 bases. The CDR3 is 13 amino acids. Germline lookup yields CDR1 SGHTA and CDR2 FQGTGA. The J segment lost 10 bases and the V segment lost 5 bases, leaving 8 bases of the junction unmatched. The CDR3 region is CASSARLADEQFF. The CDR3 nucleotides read TGTGCCAGCAGCGCCCGCCTAGCGGACGAGCAGTTCTTC.

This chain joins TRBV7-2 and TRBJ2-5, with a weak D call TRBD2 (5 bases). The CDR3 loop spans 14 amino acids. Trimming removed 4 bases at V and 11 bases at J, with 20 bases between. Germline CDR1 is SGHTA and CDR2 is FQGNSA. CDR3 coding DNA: TGTGCCAGCAGCTCCGGCCTCGGAGGCTACAAGCAGTACTTC. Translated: CASSSGLGGYKQYF.

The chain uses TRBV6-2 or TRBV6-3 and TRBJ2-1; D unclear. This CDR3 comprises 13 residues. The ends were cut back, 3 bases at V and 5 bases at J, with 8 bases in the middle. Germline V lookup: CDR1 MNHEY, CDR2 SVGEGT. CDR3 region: CASSYAPHNEQFF. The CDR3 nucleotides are TGTGCCAGCAGTTATGCCCCACACAATGAGCAGTTCTTC.

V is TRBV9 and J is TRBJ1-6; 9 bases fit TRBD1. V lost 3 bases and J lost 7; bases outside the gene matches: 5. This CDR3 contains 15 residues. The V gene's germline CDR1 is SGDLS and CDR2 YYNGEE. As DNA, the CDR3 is TGTGCCAGCAGCGGGGGACAGGGACGAAATTCACCCCTCCACTTT. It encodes CASSGGQGRNSPLHF.

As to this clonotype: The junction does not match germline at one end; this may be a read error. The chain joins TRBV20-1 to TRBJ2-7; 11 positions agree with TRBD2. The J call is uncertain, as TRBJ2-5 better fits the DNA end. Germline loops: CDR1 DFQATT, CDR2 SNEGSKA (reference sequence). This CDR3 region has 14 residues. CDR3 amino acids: CSARLAGGQATQYF. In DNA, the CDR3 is TGCAGTGCTAGACTAGCGGGGGGACAAGCGACCCAGTACTTC.

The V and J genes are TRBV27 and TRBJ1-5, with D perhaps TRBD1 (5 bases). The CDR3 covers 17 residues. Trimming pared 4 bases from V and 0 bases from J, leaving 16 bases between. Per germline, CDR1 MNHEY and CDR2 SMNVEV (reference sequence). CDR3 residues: CASSSGWDRHSNQPQHF. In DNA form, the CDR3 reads TGTGCCAGCAGTTCGGGATGGGACCGACATAGCAATCAGCCCCAGCATTTT.

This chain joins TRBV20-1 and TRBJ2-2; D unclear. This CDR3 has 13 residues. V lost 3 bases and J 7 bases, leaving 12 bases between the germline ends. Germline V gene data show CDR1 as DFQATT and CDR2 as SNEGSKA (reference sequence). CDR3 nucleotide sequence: TGCAGTGCTAGCCCACTTCGTCGCGGGGAGCTGTTTTTT. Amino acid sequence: CSASPLRRGELFF.

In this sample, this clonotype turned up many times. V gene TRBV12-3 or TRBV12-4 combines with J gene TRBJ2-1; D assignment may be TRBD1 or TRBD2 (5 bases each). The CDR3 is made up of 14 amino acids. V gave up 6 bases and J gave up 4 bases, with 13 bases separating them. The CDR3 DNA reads TGTGCCAGCAGCCCCAGTGGGGGTTACAATGAGCAGTTCTTC. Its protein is CASSPSGGYNEQFF.

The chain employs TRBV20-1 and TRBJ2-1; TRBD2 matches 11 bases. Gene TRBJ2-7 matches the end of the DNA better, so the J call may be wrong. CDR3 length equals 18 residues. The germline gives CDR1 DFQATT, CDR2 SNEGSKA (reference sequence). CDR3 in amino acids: CSARVVAGGIGSYNEQYF. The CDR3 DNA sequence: TGCAGTGCTAGAGTTGTAGCGGGGGGGATAGGATCCTACAATGAGCAGTACTTC.

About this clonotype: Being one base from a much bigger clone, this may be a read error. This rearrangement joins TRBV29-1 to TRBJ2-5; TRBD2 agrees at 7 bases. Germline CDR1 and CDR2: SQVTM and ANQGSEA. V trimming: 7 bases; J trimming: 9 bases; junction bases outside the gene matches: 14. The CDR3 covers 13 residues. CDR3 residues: CSAGRTRQEAQYF. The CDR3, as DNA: TGCAGCGCCGGACGGACTAGGCAGGAGGCCCAGTACTTC.

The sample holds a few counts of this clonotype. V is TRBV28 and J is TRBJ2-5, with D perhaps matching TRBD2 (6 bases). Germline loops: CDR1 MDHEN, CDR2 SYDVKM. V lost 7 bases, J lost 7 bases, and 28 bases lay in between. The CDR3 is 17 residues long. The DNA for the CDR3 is TGTGCCAGCACCACAAAGGAGGCGGGACGTAGTTTTTCGACCCAGTACTTC. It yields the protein CASTTKEAGRSFSTQYF.

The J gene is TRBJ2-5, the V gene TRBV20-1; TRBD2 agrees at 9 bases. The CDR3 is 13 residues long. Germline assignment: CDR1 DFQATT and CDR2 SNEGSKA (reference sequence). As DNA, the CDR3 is TGCAATGGGACTAGCCACGGCCAAGAGACCCAGTACTTC. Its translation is CNGTSHGQETQYF.